Included here is one T cell receptor beta chain sequence, with context. What it binds is not known. The PCR had 60 Vbeta and 13 Jbeta primers. Only in-frame clones appear in the TCRdb table, and some are missing; sequencing was by immunoSEQ multiplex PCR. The sample lists approximately 100,000 clones; under 80% were seen once. The sample originates from a study of cytomegalovirus exposure and HLA in healthy donors. About the research overall: About 85 million unique TCRs from HLA-typed donors were held in an early release of data. Findings and limits, study-wide: V- and J-gene trimming in TCR beta was tied to a missense DCLRE1C variant by an analysis performed later.

V lost 6 bases to trimming and J lost 4 bases, with 15 bases between them. Germline CDR1 reads MNHEY; CDR2 reads SVGAGI. This CDR3 has 14 amino acids. The chain joins TRBV6-5 to TRBJ1-2; maybe TRBD1 (6 bases). The sequence was obtained from a woman in her 50s in good health and CMV-seropositive. The sequenced sample consisted of PBMCs. The CDR3 region is CASRPGASTYGYTF. CDR3 in DNA: TGTGCCAGCAGGCCAGGGGCCTCCACCTATGGCTACACCTTC.